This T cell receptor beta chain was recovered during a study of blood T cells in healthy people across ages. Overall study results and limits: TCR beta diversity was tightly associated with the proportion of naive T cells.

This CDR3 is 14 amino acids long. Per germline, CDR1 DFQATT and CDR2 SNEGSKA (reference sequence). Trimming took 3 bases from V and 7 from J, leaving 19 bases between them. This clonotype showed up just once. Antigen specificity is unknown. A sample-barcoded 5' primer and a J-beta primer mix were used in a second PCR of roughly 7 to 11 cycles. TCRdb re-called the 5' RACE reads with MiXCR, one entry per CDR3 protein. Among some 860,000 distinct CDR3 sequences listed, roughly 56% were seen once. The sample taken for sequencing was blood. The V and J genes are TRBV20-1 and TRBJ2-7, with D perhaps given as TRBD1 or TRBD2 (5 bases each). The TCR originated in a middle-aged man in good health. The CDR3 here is CSARKTADYNEQYF. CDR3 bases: TGCAGTGCTAGGAAGACAGCCGACTACAATGAGCAGTACTTC.